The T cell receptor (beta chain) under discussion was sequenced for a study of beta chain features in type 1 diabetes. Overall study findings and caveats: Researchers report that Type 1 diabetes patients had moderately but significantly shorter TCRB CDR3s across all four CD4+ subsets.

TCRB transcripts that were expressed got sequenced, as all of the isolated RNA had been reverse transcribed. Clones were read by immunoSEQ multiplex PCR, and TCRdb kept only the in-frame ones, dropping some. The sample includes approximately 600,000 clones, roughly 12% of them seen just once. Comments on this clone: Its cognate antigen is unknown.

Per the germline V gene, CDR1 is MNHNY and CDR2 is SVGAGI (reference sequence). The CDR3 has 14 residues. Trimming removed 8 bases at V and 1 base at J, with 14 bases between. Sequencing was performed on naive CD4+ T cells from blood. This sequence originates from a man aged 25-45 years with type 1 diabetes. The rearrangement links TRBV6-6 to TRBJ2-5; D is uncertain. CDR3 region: CASAEYQPQETQYF. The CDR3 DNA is TGTGCCAGCGCTGAGTACCAGCCCCAAGAGACCCAGTACTTC.